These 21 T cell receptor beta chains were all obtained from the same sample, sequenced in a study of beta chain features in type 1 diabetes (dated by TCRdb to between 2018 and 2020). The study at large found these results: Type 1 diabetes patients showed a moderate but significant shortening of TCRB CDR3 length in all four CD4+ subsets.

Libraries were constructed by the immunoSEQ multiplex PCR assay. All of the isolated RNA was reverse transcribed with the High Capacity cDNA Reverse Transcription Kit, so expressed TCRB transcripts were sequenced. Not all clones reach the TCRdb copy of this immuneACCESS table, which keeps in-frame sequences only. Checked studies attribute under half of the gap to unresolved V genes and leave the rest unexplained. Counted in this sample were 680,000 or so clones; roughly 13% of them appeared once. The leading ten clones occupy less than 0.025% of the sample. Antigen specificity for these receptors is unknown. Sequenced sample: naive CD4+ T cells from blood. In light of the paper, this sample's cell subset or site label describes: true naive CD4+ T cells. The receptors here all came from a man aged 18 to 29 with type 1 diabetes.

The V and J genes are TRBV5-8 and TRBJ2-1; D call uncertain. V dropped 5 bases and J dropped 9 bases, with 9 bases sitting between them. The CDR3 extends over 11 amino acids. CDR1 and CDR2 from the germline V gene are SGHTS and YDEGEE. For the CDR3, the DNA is TGTGCCAGCAGAGAGTGGGGTGAGCAGTTCTTC. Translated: CASREWGEQFF.

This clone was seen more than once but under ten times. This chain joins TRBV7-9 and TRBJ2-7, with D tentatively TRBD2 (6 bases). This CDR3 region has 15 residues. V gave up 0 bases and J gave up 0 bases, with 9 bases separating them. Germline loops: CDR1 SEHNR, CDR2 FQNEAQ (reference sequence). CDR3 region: CASSLASGSSYEQYF. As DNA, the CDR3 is TGTGCCAGCAGCTTAGCATCCGGGAGCTCCTACGAGCAGTACTTC.

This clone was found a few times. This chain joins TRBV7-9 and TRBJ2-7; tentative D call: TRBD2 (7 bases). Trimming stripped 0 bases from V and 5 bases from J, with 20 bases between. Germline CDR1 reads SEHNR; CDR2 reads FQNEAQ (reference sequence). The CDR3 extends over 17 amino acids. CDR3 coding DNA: TGTGCCAGCAGCTTAGCTATCGGGGGGCACTTTTCCCACGAGCAGTACTTC. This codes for CASSLAIGGHFSHEQYF.

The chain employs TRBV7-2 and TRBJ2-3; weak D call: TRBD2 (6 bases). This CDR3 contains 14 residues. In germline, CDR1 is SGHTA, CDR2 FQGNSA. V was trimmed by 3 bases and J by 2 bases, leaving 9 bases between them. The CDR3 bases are TGTGCCAGCAGCTTGGGGACTCACACAGATACGCAGTATTTT. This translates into CASSLGTHTDTQYF.

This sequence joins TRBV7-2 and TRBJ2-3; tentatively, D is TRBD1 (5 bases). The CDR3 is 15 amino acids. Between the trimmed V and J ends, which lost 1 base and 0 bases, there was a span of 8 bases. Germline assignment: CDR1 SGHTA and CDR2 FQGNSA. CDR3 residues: CASSLGRASTDTQYF. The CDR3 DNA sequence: TGTGCCAGCAGCTTAGGCAGGGCCAGCACAGATACGCAGTATTTT.

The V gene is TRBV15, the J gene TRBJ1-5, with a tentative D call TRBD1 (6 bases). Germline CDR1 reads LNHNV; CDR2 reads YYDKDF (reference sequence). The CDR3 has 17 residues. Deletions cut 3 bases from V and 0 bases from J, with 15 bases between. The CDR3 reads CATSSVGGGYSNQPQHF. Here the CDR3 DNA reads TGTGCCACCAGCAGCGTAGGAGGGGGATATAGCAATCAGCCCCAGCATTTT.

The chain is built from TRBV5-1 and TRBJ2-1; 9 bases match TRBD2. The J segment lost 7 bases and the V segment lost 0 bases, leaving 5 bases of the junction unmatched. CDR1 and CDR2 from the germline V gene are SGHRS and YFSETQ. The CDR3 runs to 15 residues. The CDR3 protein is CASSLVASGVNEQFF. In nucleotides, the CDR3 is TGCGCCAGCAGCTTGGTGGCTAGCGGGGTTAATGAGCAGTTCTTC.

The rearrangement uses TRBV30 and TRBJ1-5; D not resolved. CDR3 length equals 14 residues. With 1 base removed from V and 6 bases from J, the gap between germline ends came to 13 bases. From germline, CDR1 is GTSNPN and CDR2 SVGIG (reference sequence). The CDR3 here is CAWSGSGMGQPQHF. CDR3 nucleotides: TGTGCCTGGAGTGGGTCGGGGATGGGTCAGCCCCAGCATTTT.

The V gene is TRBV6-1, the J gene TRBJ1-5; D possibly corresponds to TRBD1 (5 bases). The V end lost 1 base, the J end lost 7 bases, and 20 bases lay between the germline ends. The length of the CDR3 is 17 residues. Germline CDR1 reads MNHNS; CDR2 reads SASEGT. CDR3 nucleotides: TGTGCCAGCAGTGAAGGGACATTCCGGGGAGTTGGGCAGCCCCAGCATTTT. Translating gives CASSEGTFRGVGQPQHF.

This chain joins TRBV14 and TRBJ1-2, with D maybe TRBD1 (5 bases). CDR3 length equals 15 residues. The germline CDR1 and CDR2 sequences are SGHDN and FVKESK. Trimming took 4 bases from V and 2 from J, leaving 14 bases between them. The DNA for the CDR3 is TGTGCCAGCAGCCCCGGGACCGTCCAAAACTATGGCTACACCTTC. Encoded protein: CASSPGTVQNYGYTF.

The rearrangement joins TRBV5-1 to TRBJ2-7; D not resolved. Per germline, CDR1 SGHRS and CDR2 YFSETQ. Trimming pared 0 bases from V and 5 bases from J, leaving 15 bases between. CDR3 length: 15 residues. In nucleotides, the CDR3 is TGCGCCAGCAGCTTGGGTGGGCTCTCAACGGACGAGCAGTACTTC. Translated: CASSLGGLSTDEQYF.

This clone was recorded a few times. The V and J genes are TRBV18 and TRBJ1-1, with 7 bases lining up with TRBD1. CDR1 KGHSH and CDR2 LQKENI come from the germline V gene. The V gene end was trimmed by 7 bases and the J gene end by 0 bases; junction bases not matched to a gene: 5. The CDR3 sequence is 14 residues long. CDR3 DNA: TGTGCCAGCTTTACGACAGGGCTGAACACTGAAGCTTTCTTT. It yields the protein CASFTTGLNTEAFF.

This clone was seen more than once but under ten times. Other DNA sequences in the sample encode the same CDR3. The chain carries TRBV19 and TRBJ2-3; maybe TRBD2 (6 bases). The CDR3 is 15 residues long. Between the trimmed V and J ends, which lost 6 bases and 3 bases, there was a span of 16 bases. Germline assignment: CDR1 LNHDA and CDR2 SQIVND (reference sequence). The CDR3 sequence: CASSLAGGGTDTQYF. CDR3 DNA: TGTGCCAGTAGCCTAGCCGGGGGTGGTACAGATACGCAGTATTTT.

This CDR3 reads CASSSTRLAGADTQYF. DNA for the CDR3: TGCGCCAGCAGCTCAACCCGCTTAGCAGGCGCGGATACGCAGTATTTT. The gene calls are TRBV5-1 and TRBJ2-3; no reliable D call. The CDR3 is made up of 16 amino acids. Trimming took off 3 bases at V and 6 bases at J, with 20 bases between the two ends. The germline V gene has CDR1 SGHRS and CDR2 YFSETQ. The full variable domain, in which reference TRBV5-1 and TRBJ2-3 provide the parts outside the CDR3, is KAGVTQTPRYLIKTRGQQVTLSCSPISGHRSVSWYQQTPGQGLQFLFEYFSETQRNKGNFPGRFSGRQFSNSRSEMNVSTLELGDSALYLCASSSTRLAGADTQYFGPGTRLTVL.

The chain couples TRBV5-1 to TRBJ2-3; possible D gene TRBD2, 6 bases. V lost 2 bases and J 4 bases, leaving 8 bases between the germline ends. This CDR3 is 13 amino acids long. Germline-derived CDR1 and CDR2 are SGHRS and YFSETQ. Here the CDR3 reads CASSFPGADTQYF. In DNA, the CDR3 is TGCGCCAGCAGCTTCCCGGGGGCAGATACGCAGTATTTT.

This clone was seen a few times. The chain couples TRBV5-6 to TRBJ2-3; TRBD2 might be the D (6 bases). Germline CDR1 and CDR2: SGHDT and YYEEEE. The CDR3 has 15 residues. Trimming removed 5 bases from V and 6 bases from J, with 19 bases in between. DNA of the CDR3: TGTGCCAGCAGTTATGCCGCCTCGGGGAGGGATACGCAGTATTTT. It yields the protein CASSYAASGRDTQYF.

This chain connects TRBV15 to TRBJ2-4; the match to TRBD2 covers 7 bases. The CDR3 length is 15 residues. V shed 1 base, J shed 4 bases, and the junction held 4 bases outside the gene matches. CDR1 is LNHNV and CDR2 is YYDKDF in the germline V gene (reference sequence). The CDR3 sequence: CATSRGGGEKNIQYF. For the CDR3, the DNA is TGTGCCACCAGCAGAGGTGGGGGGGAGAAAAACATTCAGTACTTC.

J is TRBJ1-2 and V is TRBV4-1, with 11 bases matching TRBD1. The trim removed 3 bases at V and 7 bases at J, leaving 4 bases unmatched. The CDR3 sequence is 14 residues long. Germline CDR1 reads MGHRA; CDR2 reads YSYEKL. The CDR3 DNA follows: TGCGCCAGCAGCCAGGGGACAGGGGGGTTTGGCTACACCTTC. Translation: CASSQGTGGFGYTF.

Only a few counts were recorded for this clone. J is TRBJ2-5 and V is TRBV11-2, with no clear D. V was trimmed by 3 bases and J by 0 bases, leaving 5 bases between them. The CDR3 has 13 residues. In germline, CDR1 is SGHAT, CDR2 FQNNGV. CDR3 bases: TGTGCCAGCAGCTTCCGGGACCAAGAGACCCAGTACTTC. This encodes CASSFRDQETQYF. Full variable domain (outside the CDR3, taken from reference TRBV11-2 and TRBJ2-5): EAGVAQSPRYKIIEKRQSVAFWCNPISGHATLYWYQQILGQGPKLLIQFQNNGVVDDSQLPKDRFSAERLKGVDSTLKIQPAKLEDSAVYLCASSFRDQETQYFGPGTRLLVL.

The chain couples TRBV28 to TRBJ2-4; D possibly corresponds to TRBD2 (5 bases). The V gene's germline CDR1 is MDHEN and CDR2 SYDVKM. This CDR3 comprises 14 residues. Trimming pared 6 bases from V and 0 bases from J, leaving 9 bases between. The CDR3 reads CASRLGLAKNIQYF. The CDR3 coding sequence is TGTGCCAGCAGACTAGGACTAGCCAAAAACATTCAGTACTTC.

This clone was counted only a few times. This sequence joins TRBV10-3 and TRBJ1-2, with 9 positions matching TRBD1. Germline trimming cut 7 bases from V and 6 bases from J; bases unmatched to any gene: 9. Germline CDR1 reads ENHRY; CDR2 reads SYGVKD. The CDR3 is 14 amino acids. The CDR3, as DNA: TGTGCCATCACCCCGGACAGGGGTGGGGATGGCTACACCTTC. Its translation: CAITPDRGGDGYTF.